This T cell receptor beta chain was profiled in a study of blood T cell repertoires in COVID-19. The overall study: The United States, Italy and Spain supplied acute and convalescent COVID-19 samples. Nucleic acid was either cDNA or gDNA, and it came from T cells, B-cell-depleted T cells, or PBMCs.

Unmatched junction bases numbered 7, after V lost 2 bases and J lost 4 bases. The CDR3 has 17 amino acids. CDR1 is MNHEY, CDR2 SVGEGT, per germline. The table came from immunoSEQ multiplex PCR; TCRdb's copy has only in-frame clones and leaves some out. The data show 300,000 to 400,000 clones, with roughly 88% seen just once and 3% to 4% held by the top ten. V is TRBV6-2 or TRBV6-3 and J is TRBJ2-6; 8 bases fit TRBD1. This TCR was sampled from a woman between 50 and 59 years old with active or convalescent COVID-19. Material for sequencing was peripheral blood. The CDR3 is CASSYPDRGTGANVLTF. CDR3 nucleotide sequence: TGTGCCAGCAGTTACCCAGACAGGGGAACCGGGGCCAACGTCCTGACTTTC.